One and the same sample provided the 26 T cell receptor beta chains below, sequenced in a study of CD8 T cells in ankylosing spondylitis. TCRdb re-called the 5' RACE reads with MiXCR, one entry per CDR3 protein. The sample has under 300,000 distinct CDR3 sequences, 15% to 20% seen once. Sequencing input: blood, either unsorted or a sorted T cell fraction (not recorded which). These receptors were collected from a male donor with ankylosing spondylitis or in good health (not recorded which).

Only a few counts were recorded for this clonotype. The chain has TRBV9 and TRBJ2-5, with D possibly matching TRBD1 (5 bases). CDR1 is SGDLS and CDR2 is YYNGEE in the germline V gene. This CDR3 comprises 15 residues. Trimming cost V 0 bases and J 2 bases, with 11 bases left between them. This CDR3 reads CASSVGGRTQETQYF. CDR3 coding DNA: TGTGCCAGCAGCGTAGGGGGCAGGACACAAGAGACCCAGTACTTC.

The chain uses TRBV11-1 and TRBJ2-5, with D possibly being TRBD2 (6 bases). Germline loops: CDR1 SGHAT, CDR2 FQDESV (reference sequence). This CDR3 contains 16 residues. Trimming pared 5 bases from V and 4 bases from J, leaving 20 bases between. The CDR3 sequence is CASSPRVSGVGETQYF. CDR3 sequence (DNA): TGTGCCAGCAGCCCCAGGGTTTCGGGAGTAGGAGAGACCCAGTACTTC.

The V and J genes are TRBV11-2 and TRBJ2-2; 11 bases fit TRBD2. Trimming at V came to 5 bases and at J to 0 bases, leaving 8 bases not matched to a gene. The CDR3 runs to 18 residues. Germline assignment: CDR1 SGHAT and CDR2 FQNNGV. The CDR3 region has the DNA TGTGCCAGCAGCCCTATTTCTAGCGGGAGGACGAACACCGGGGAGCTGTTTTTT. Translating gives CASSPISSGRTNTGELFF. The full variable domain, with the rest looked up from reference TRBV11-2 and TRBJ2-2, is EAGVAQSPRYKIIEKRQSVAFWCNPISGHATLYWYQQILGQGPKLLIQFQNNGVVDDSQLPKDRFSAERLKGVDSTLKIQPAKLEDSAVYLCASSPISSGRTNTGELFFGEGSRLTVL.

This rearrangement joins TRBV2 to TRBJ2-1; D is undetermined. Germline V gene data show CDR1 as SNHLY and CDR2 as FYNNEI. The V and J ends lost 7 bases and 3 bases respectively, with 10 bases between them. The CDR3 is 13 amino acids. Here the CDR3 reads CASIAGNYNEQFF. The CDR3 DNA sequence: TGTGCCAGCATAGCAGGAAACTACAATGAGCAGTTCTTC. The whole variable domain, remainder taken from reference TRBV2 and TRBJ2-1, is EPEVTQTPSHQVTQMGQEVILRCVPISNHLYFYWYRQILGQKVEFLVSFYNNEISEKSEIFDDQFSVERPDGSNFTLKIRSTKLEDSAMYFCASIAGNYNEQFFGPGTRLTVL.

The sample holds a few counts of this clonotype. V usage is TRBV11-2 and J usage is TRBJ2-5; D tentatively fits TRBD1 or TRBD2 (6 bases each). Trimming removed 3 bases from V and 5 bases from J, with 16 bases in between. Germline CDR1 reads SGHAT; CDR2 reads FQNNGV. This CDR3 is built from 15 residues. The CDR3 region is CASSLSWGALETQYF. The DNA of the CDR3 is TGTGCCAGCAGCTTGAGTTGGGGGGCGTTGGAGACCCAGTACTTC.

The sample holds a few counts of this clonotype. The chain has TRBV6-1 and TRBJ1-4; the D is unclear. The V end was cut by 1 base, the J end by 3 bases, with 18 bases between. The CDR3 extends over 18 amino acids. Germline lookup yields CDR1 MNHNS and CDR2 SASEGT. The CDR3 sequence: CASSEVLGGGFANEKLFF. The CDR3, as DNA: TGTGCCAGCAGTGAAGTCCTCGGAGGAGGATTCGCTAATGAAAAACTGTTTTTT.

CDR3 DNA sequence: TGTGCCAGCAGCGACGGGACTAGCGGTTCCTACGAGCAGTACTTC. Protein sequence: CASSDGTSGSYEQYF. The chain joins TRBV5-6 to TRBJ2-7, with TRBD2 matching 11 bases. Trimming cost V 4 bases and J 1 base; bases outside gene matches: 4. CDR1 is SGHDT, CDR2 YYEEEE, per germline. The CDR3 loop spans 15 amino acids.

This clonotype was seen only a few times. V and J are TRBV4-1 and TRBJ2-7; TRBD2 matches at 7 bases. The CDR3 runs to 13 residues. Losses at the gene ends were 8 bases for V and 2 bases for J; bases not matched to a gene: 6. Per germline, CDR1 MGHRA and CDR2 YSYEKL. The DNA for the CDR3 is TGCGCCAGCTCGCGGGGGATCGCCTACGAGCAGTACTTC. It is translated as CASSRGIAYEQYF.

The chain links TRBV20-1 to TRBJ2-7; the D gene could be TRBD1 or TRBD2 (5 bases each). The CDR3 contains 17 residues. Deletions cut 0 bases from V and 1 base from J, with 19 bases between. The germline V gene encodes CDR1 DFQATT and CDR2 SNEGSKA (reference sequence). Written as DNA, the CDR3 is TGCAGTGCTAGAGATTGGGGGTTTTCGACCCCTTCCTACGAGCAGTACTTC. This sequence encodes CSARDWGFSTPSYEQYF.

Many counts were recorded for this clonotype. J is TRBJ2-5 and V is TRBV12-3 or TRBV12-4; 10 nucleotides match TRBD1. The CDR3 loop spans 17 amino acids. Trimming at V came to 5 bases and at J to 6 bases, leaving 15 bases not matched to a gene. The CDR3 coding sequence is TGTGCCAGCAGTCACAGTCCCGGGACAGGGGAATGGCAGACCCAGTACTTC. It yields the protein CASSHSPGTGEWQTQYF.

This clonotype came up many times. V usage is TRBV7-2 and J usage is TRBJ2-2; tentatively, D is TRBD2 (6 bases). The CDR3 loop spans 14 amino acids. Trimming took off 5 bases at V and 7 bases at J, with 14 bases between the two ends. Germline values: CDR1 SGHTA, CDR2 FQGNSA. The CDR3 sequence: CASSGTRGGGELFF. For the CDR3, the DNA is TGTGCCAGCAGCGGCACTAGGGGAGGCGGGGAGCTGTTTTTT.

This clonotype was counted a few times. This rearrangement joins TRBV6-5 to TRBJ2-1; no clear D. V dropped 2 bases and J dropped 9 bases, with 8 bases sitting between them. CDR3 length equals 12 residues. The germline V gene has CDR1 MNHEY and CDR2 SVGAGI. DNA for the CDR3: TGTGCCAGCAGTTACGTTTCCGGTGAGCAGTTCTTC. This sequence encodes CASSYVSGEQFF.

This clonotype was seen more than once but under ten times. The chain links TRBV24-1 to TRBJ1-1; D uncertain. The germline gives CDR1 KGHDR, CDR2 SFDVKD. The CDR3 has 12 residues. Trimming pared 0 bases from V and 7 bases from J, leaving 5 bases between. Written as DNA, the CDR3 is TGTGCCACCAGTGATTTGGAGGGTGAAGCTTTCTTT. This gives the protein CATSDLEGEAFF.

Ten or more counts support this clonotype. The rearrangement links TRBV12-3 or TRBV12-4 to TRBJ2-5; the D is unclear. The length of the CDR3 is 13 residues. Deletions cut 5 bases from V and 5 bases from J, with 12 bases between. The CDR3 DNA follows: TGTGCCAGCAGTCCGTTAGGGCCGGAGACCCAGTACTTC. It codes for CASSPLGPETQYF.

Ten or more counts support this clonotype. The chain's CDR3 is CSVAGNLNTEAFF. In nucleotides, the CDR3 is TGCAGCGTTGCGGGAAACTTGAACACTGAAGCTTTCTTT. The rearrangement joins TRBV29-1 to TRBJ1-1; D gene uncertain. Germline V gives CDR1 SQVTM, CDR2 ANQGSEA. The CDR3 has 13 amino acids. V lost 4 bases and J 0 bases, leaving 9 bases between the germline ends.

This clonotype was counted a few times. V gene TRBV27 combines with J gene TRBJ1-5; D is uncertain. This CDR3 contains 13 residues. In germline, CDR1 is MNHEY, CDR2 SMNVEV (reference sequence). V lost 8 bases, J lost 4 bases, and 12 bases lay in between. The CDR3 bases are TGTGCCAGCGGCGAGACCTATAATCAGCCCCAGCATTTT. This translates into CASGETYNQPQHF.

In this sample, this clonotype turned up once. This may come from a read error, since a much larger clone is one base off. The rearrangement joins TRBV27 to TRBJ2-1; tentatively, D is TRBD2 (6 bases). Germline CDR1 reads MNHEY; CDR2 reads SMNVEV (reference sequence). This CDR3 spans 14 amino acids. CDR3 residues: CTSSLSGGGNEQFF. DNA for the CDR3: TGTACCAGCAGTTTAAGCGGAGGAGGGAATGAGCAGTTCTTC.

V and J are TRBV28 and TRBJ1-5; TRBD1 matches at 10 bases. Per germline, CDR1 MDHEN and CDR2 SYDVKM. The CDR3 totals 14 residues. Trimming cost V 7 bases and J 1 base; bases outside gene matches: 1. The CDR3 is CASKTGGSNQPQHF. The CDR3, as DNA: TGTGCCAGCAAGACAGGGGGCAGCAATCAGCCCCAGCATTTT.

The sample holds a few counts of this clonotype. The rearrangement uses TRBV15 and TRBJ2-5; D gene unclear. Germline CDR1 reads LNHNV; CDR2 reads YYDKDF (reference sequence). The CDR3 has 15 amino acids. V lost 5 bases to trimming and J lost 5 bases, with 18 bases between them. As DNA, the CDR3 is TGTGCCACCAGCCCAGTGGCATACACCAGGGAGACCCAGTACTTC. Translated, it gives CATSPVAYTRETQYF.

The rearrangement uses TRBV6-2 or TRBV6-3 and TRBJ2-1, with D maybe TRBD1 (7 bases). This CDR3 contains 14 residues. V was pared by 5 bases and J by 8 bases, with 16 bases between. Germline CDR1 is MNHEY and CDR2 is SVGEGT. The CDR3 bases are TGTGCCAGCAGTAACGACAGGGAGGAGGATGAGCAGTTCTTC. It is translated as CASSNDREEDEQFF.

This clonotype was observed a few times. The CDR3 DNA follows: TGTGCCAGCAGTTACTCGTTCAGTAACTATGGCTACACCTTC. This sequence encodes CASSYSFSNYGYTF. The chain combines TRBV6-5 with TRBJ1-2; D gene uncertain. There are 14 residues in the CDR3. V gave up 0 bases and J gave up 1 base, with 6 bases separating them. CDR1 is MNHEY, CDR2 SVGAGI, per germline.

This clonotype was seen a handful of times. This chain uses TRBV24-1 with TRBJ2-2; no clear D. This CDR3 is 13 amino acids long. Germline-derived CDR1 and CDR2 are KGHDR and SFDVKD. Trimming removed 3 bases at V and 5 bases at J, with 6 bases between. The CDR3 is CATSDPETGELFF. The CDR3 nucleotides read TGTGCCACCAGTGATCCCGAAACCGGGGAGCTGTTTTTT.

The V call is TRBV9, the J call TRBJ1-5, with TRBD1 identical over 8 bases. The J segment lost 4 bases and the V segment lost 4 bases, leaving 4 bases of the junction unmatched. The germline V gene encodes CDR1 SGDLS and CDR2 YYNGEE. The CDR3 is made up of 14 amino acids. The CDR3 protein is CASSSGTGNQPQHF. CDR3 in DNA: TGTGCCAGCAGCTCCGGGACAGGTAATCAGCCCCAGCATTTT.

This clonotype appeared many times. This chain connects TRBV20-1 to TRBJ1-1; D gene ambiguous. V dropped 0 bases and J dropped 0 bases, with 5 bases sitting between them. The germline CDR1 and CDR2 sequences are DFQATT and SNEGSKA (reference sequence). This CDR3 spans 13 amino acids. DNA of the CDR3: TGCAGTGCTAGAGATTGGCTGAACACTGAAGCTTTCTTT. Translation: CSARDWLNTEAFF.

The rearrangement joins TRBV11-1 to TRBJ2-3; TRBD2 matches 12 bases. The CDR3 is 19 residues long. V was pared by 5 bases and J by 4 bases, with 16 bases of the junction left unmatched. The germline gives CDR1 SGHAT, CDR2 FQDESV (reference sequence). In DNA, the CDR3 is TGTGCCAGCAGCCCGGGACTAGCGGGCGGATACTTGGTGGCAGATACGCAGTATTTT. Translation: CASSPGLAGGYLVADTQYF.

The chain recombines TRBV10-3 with TRBJ2-3; TRBD2 is a possible D gene (6 bases). V lost 3 bases, J lost 4 bases, and 11 bases lay in between. This CDR3 is built from 14 residues. The V gene's germline CDR1 is ENHRY and CDR2 SYGVKD. The CDR3 region is CAISDRGYSDTQYF. CDR3 coding DNA: TGTGCCATCAGTGATCGGGGGTACTCAGATACGCAGTATTTT.